This TCR beta chain comes out of a study of radiation and T cells in renal cell carcinoma. Study-wide points: Irradiated tumors had higher TCR clonality than control tumors. Tumor samples were small regions of approximately 0.93 g.

The data were produced by immunoSEQ multiplex PCR, yet TCRdb's version contains in-frame clones alone and is incomplete. The table lists around 4,000 clones, about three fifths of them singletons. Treatment reported: 15 Gy SBRT to primary tumor, nephrectomy 4 weeks later. Nephrectomy followed 15 Gy stereotactic body radiation by 4 weeks. Clear cell pathology was present in this patient's renal cell carcinoma. Details on this clone: The antigen is not known.

Germline CDR1 is MNHEY and CDR2 is SVGAGI. The germline V and J ends were trimmed by 4 bases and 7 bases, with 14 bases remaining between them. The CDR3 has 14 amino acids. The TCR originated in a woman aged 55-75 years with renal cell carcinoma. The chain employs TRBV6-5 and TRBJ2-1; D is uncertain. The sequences come from tumor tissue, collected from a patient whose treatment included radiotherapy and nephrectomy. The CDR3 nucleotides read TGTGCCAGCAGTTTTTACCCCCTAATTAATGAGCAGTTCTTC. Translating gives CASSFYPLINEQFF.